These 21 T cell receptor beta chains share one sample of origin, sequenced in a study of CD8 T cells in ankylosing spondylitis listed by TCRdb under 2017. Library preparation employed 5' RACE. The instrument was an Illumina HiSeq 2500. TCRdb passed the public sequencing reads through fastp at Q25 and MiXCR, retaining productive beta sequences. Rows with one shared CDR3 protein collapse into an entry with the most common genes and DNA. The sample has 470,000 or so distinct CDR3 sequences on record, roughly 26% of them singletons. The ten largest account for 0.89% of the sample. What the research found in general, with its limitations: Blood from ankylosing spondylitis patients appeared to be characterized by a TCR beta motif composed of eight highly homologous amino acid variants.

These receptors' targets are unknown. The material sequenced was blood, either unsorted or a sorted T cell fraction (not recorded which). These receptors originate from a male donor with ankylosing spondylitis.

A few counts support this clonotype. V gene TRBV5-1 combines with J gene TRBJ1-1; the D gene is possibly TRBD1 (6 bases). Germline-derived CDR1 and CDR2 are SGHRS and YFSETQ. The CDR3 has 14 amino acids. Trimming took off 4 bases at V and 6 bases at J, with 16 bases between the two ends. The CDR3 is CASSTDGQRSEAFF. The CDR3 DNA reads TGCGCCAGCAGCACCGATGGACAGAGGTCTGAAGCTTTCTTT.

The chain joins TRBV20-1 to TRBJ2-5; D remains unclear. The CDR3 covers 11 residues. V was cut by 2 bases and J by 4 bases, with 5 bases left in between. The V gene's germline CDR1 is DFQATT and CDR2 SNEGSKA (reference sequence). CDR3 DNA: TGCAGTGCTAGATCGGGAGAGACCCAGTACTTC. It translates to CSARSGETQYF.

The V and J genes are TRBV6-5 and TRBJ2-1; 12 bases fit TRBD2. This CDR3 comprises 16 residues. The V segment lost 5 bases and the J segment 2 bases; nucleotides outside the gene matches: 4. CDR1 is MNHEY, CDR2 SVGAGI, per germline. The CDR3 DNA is TGTGCCAGCAGTACCCGACTAGCGGGAGCCTACAATGAGCAGTTCTTC. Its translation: CASSTRLAGAYNEQFF.

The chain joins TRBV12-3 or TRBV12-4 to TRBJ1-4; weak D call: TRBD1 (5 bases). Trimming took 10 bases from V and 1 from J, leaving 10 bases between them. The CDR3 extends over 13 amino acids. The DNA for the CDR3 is TGTGCCACCTCGGGGGGAACTAATGAAAAACTGTTTTTT. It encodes CATSGGTNEKLFF.

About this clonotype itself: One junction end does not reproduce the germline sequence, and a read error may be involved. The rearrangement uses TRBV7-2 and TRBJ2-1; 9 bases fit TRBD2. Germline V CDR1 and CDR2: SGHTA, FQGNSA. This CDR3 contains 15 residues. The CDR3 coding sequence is TGTGCCAGCAGCATAGCGGGGGTGATTTACAATGAGCAGTTCTTC. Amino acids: CASSIAGVIYNEQFF.

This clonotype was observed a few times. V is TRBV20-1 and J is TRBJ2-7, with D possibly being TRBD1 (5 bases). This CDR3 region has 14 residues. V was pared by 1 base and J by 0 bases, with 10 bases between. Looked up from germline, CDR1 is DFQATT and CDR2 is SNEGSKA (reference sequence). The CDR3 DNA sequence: TGCAGTGCTAGAGTCAAGGGGCTCTCCTACGAGCAGTACGTC. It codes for CSARVKGLSYEQYV.

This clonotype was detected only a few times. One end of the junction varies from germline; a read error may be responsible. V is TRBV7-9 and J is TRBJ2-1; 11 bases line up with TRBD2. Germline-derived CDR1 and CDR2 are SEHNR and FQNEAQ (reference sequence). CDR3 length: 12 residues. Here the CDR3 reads CASSSGLAGFDF. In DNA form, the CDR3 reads TGTGCCAGCAGCTCTGGACTAGCGGGCTTCGACTTC.

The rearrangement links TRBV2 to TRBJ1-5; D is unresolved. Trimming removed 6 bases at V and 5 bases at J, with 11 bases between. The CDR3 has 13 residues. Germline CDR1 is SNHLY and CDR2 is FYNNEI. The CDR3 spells CASRINLDQPQHF. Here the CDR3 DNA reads TGTGCCAGCAGGATTAACCTTGATCAGCCCCAGCATTTT.

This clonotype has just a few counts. CDR3 in amino acids: CASSPGQGAGWIEAFF. CDR3 coding DNA: TGTGCCAGCAGTCCGGGACAGGGGGCCGGATGGATCGAAGCTTTCTTT. The V gene is TRBV12-3 or TRBV12-4, the J gene TRBJ1-1; the match to TRBD1 covers 12 bases. The CDR3 covers 16 residues. Trimming removed 5 bases from V and 8 bases from J; junction bases left unmatched: 12.

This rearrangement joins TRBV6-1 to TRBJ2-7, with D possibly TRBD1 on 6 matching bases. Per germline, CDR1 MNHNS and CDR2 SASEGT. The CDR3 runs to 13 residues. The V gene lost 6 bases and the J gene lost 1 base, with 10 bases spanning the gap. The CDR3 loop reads CASRPTGSYEQYV. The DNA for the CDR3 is TGTGCCAGCAGACCTACAGGGTCCTACGAGCAGTACGTC.

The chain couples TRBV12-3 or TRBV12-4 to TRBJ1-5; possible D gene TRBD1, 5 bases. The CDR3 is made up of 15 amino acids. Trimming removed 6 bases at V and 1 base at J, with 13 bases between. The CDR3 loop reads CASRGMGVSNQPQHF. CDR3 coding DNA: TGTGCCAGCAGGGGGATGGGGGTCAGCAATCAGCCCCAGCATTTT.

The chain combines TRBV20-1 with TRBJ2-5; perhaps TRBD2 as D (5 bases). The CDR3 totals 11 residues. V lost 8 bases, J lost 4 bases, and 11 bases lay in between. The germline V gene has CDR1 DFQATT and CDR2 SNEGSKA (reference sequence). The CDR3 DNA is TGCAGTCCCAGGCGGGCAGAGACCCAGTACTTC. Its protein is CSPRRAETQYF.

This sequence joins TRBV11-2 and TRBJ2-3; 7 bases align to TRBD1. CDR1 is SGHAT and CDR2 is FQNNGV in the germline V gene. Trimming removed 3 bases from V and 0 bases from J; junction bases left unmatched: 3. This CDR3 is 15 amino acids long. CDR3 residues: CASSFRGISTDTQYF. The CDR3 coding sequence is TGTGCCAGCAGCTTCAGGGGGATTAGCACAGATACGCAGTATTTT.

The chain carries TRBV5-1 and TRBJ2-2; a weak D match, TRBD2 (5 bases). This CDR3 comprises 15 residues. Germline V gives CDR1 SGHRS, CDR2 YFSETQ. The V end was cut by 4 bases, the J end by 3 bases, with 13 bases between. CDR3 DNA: TGCGCCAGCAGCAGGGAAGGCGGGTACACCGGGGAGCTGTTTTTT. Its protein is CASSREGGYTGELFF.

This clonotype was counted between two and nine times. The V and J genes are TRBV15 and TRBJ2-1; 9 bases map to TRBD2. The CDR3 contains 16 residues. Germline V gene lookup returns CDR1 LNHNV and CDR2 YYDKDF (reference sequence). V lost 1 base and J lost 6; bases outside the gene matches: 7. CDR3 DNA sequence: TGTGCCACCAGCAGAGGAGGAGCGGGAGGTACCAATGAGCAGTTCTTC. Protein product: CATSRGGAGGTNEQFF.

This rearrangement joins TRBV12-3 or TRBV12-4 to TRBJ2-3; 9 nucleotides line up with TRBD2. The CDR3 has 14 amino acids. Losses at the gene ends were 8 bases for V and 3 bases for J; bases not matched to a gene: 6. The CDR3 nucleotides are TGTGCCAGCGGGGCTAGCGGGAATACAGATACGCAGTATTTT. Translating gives CASGASGNTDTQYF.

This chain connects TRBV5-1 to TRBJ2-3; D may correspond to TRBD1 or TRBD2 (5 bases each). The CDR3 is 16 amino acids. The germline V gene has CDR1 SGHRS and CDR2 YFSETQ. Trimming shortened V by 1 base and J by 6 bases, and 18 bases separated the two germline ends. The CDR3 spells CASSLSRDGSGDTQYF. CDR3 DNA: TGCGCCAGCAGCTTGTCCCGGGACGGTTCCGGGGATACGCAGTATTTT.

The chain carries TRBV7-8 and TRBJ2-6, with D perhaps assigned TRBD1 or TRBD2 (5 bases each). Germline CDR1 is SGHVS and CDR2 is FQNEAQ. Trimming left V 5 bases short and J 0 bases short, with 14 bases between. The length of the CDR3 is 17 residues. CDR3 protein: CASSPRDVNSGANVLTF. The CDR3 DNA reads TGTGCCAGCAGCCCCCGGGACGTAAACTCTGGGGCCAACGTCCTGACTTTC.

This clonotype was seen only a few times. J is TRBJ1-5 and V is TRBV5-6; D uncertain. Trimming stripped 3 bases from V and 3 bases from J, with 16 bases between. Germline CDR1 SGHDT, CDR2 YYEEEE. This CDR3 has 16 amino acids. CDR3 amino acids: CASSSRGERVNQPQHF. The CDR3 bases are TGTGCCAGCAGCTCCCGGGGAGAGAGGGTCAATCAGCCCCAGCATTTT.

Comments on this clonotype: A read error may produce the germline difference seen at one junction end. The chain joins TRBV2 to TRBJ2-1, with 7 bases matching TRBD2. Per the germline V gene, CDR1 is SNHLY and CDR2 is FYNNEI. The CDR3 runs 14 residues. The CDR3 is CASGPRAGNNQQFF. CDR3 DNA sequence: TGTGCCAGTGGGCCCCGAGCGGGGAACAATCAGCAGTTCTTC.

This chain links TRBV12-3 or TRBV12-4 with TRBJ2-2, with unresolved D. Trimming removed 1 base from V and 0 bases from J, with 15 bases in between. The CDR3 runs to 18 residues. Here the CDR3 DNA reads TGTGCCAGCAGTTTAGTAGCCAACCCATTCGCGAACACCGGGGAGCTGTTTTTT. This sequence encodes CASSLVANPFANTGELFF.